Described below is a single TCR beta chain sequence and its context. Antigen: not known. The authors ran a second PCR of about 6 to 12 cycles using a sample-barcoded 5' primer and a J-beta primer mix. Via MiXCR, TCRdb re-called the 5' RACE reads, giving one row per CDR3 protein. Of fewer than 950,000 distinct CDR3 sequences in the sample, about 55% were seen once. These data belong to a study of blood T cells in healthy people across ages. Study results and caveats: PBMCs were not sorted, which prevented a conclusive comparison of naive versus antigen-experienced cells. Older age coincided with a roughly linear decline in TCR beta diversity per million T cells.

Sequenced sample: blood. The source of this sequence is a man aged 80 or over in good health.

CDR3 residues: CASSTAAGVYETQYF. For the CDR3, the DNA is TGTGCCAGCAGCACAGCAGCGGGAGTTTATGAGACCCAGTACTTC. This sequence joins TRBV9 and TRBJ2-4, with 8 bases aligning to TRBD2. The closer fit of TRBJ2-5 to the DNA end suggests the J call may be wrong. The V gene's germline CDR1 is SGDLS and CDR2 YYNGEE. The CDR3 consists of 15 residues.